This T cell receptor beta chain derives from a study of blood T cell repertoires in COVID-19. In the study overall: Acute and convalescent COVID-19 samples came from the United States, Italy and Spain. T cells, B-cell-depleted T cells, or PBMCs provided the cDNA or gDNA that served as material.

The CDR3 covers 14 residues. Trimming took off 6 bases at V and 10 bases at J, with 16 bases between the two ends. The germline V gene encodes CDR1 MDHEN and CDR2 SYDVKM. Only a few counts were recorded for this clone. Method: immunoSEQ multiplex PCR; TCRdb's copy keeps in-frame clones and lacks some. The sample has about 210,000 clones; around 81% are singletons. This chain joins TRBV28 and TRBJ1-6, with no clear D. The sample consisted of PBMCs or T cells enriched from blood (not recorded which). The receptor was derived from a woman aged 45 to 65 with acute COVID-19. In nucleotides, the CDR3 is TGTGCCAGCAGCCTTCTTTCGACTTTCTCACCCCTCCACTTT. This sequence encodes CASSLLSTFSPLHF.